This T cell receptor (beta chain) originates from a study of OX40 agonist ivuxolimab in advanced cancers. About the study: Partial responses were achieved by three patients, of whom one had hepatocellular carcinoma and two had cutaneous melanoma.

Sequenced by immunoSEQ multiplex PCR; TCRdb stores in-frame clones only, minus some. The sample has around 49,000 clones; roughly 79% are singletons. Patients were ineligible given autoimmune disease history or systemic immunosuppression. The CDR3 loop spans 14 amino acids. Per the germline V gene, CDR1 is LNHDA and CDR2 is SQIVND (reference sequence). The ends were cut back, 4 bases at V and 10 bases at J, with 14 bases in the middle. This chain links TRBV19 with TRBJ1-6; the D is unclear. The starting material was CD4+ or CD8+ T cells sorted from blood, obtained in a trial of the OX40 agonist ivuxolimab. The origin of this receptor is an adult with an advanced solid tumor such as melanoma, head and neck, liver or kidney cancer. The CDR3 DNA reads TGTGCCAGTAGTAAAGGGCAGGAGGGCTCACCCCTCCACTTT. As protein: CASSKGQEGSPLHF.